The 29 T cell receptor beta chains below come from one sample, sequenced in a study of immune evolution from preneoplasia to lung adenocarcinoma. TCRdb's table, derived via immunoSEQ multiplex PCR, lists solely in-frame clones and lacks some. The sample holds about 16,000 clones, 86% seen once. Input material: FFPE invasive lung adenocarcinoma tissue. The source is a person between 70 and 80 years old with invasive lung adenocarcinoma.

This chain links TRBV9 with TRBJ2-5, with 10 positions matching TRBD2. V lost 0 bases to trimming and J lost 3 bases; unmatched junction nucleotides: 2. The CDR3 has 15 amino acids. CDR1 is SGDLS and CDR2 is YYNGEE in the germline V gene. The DNA of the CDR3 is TGTGCCAGCAGCGTAGTAGCGGGAGGCGAAGAGACCCAGTACTTC. It specifies CASSVVAGGEETQYF.

The DNA of the CDR3 is TGCGCCAGCAGCCAAGAGGGGCTAGCGGGGGAGCAGTACTTC. It codes for CASSQEGLAGEQYF. The V call is TRBV4-1, the J call TRBJ2-7; 9 positions agree with TRBD2. J gave up 7 bases and V 0 bases, and 4 bases lay outside the gene matches. Germline V lookup: CDR1 MGHRA, CDR2 YSYEKL. The CDR3 has 14 residues.

In its sample, this clone was seen once. V gene TRBV19 combines with J gene TRBJ1-5, with a possible D match to TRBD1 (5 bases). Per germline, CDR1 LNHDA and CDR2 SQIVND (reference sequence). V lost 3 bases to trimming and J lost 2 bases, with 14 bases between them. The CDR3 is made up of 16 amino acids. The CDR3 DNA follows: TGTGCCAGTAGTATCGACCGGGTAGGGGGCAATCAGCCCCAGCATTTT. Encoded protein: CASSIDRVGGNQPQHF.

The rearrangement joins TRBV19 to TRBJ2-1; 7 nucleotides agree with TRBD1. Germline V lookup: CDR1 LNHDA, CDR2 SQIVND (reference sequence). J was trimmed by 3 bases and V by 1 base; bases with no gene match: 6. The CDR3 covers 16 residues. The CDR3 protein is CASSIGQGNYYNEQFF. The CDR3, as DNA: TGTGCCAGTAGTATAGGACAGGGTAACTACTACAATGAGCAGTTCTTC. The full variable domain, with the rest looked up from reference TRBV19 and TRBJ2-1, is DGGITQSPKYLFRKEGQNVTLSCEQNLNHDAMYWYRQDPGQGLRLIYYSQIVNDFQKGDIAEGYSVSREKKESFPLTVTSAQKNPTAFYLCASSIGQGNYYNEQFFGPGTRLTVL.

The genes are TRBV7-6 and TRBJ2-1, with a possible D match to TRBD2 (6 bases). Trimming cost V 1 base and J 2 bases, with 15 bases left between them. This CDR3 is 17 amino acids long. Germline assignment: CDR1 SGHVS and CDR2 FNYEAQ. The CDR3 sequence: CASSLGSGGRPYNEQFF. As DNA, the CDR3 is TGTGCCAGCAGCTTAGGGTCAGGAGGGCGCCCCTACAATGAGCAGTTCTTC. Combining the CDR3 with reference TRBV7-6 and TRBJ2-1 gives the whole variable domain GAGVSQSPRYKVTKRGQDVALRCDPISGHVSLYWYRQALGQGPEFLTYFNYEAQQDKSGLPNDRFSAERPEGSISTLTIQRTEQRDSAMYRCASSLGSGGRPYNEQFFGPGTRLTVL.

This clone was counted only a few times. This sequence joins TRBV6-5 and TRBJ1-2; D is uncertain. Germline-derived CDR1 and CDR2 are MNHEY and SVGAGI. V lost 2 bases and J lost 7, with 14 bases in between. The CDR3 consists of 14 residues. CDR3 region: CASSYRGKGGGYTF. The DNA of the CDR3 is TGTGCCAGCAGTTACCGTGGCAAAGGCGGTGGCTACACCTTC.

The rearrangement links TRBV11-2 to TRBJ1-4; D ambiguous. V was clipped by 4 bases and J by 7 bases, with 16 bases between them. The CDR3 runs to 15 residues. Germline CDR1 and CDR2: SGHAT and FQNNGV. The CDR3 sequence is CASSSSGQISEKLFF. The DNA of the CDR3 is TGTGCCAGCAGCTCGTCGGGCCAAATATCTGAAAAACTGTTTTTT. The variable domain in full, with the rest retrieved from reference TRBV11-2 and TRBJ1-4, is EAGVAQSPRYKIIEKRQSVAFWCNPISGHATLYWYQQILGQGPKLLIQFQNNGVVDDSQLPKDRFSAERLKGVDSTLKIQPAKLEDSAVYLCASSSSGQISEKLFFGSGTQLSVL.

The chain couples TRBV11-2 to TRBJ1-1; D ambiguous. The germline V gene encodes CDR1 SGHAT and CDR2 FQNNGV. This CDR3 spans 11 amino acids. V lost 7 bases to trimming and J lost 2 bases, with 5 bases between them. The CDR3 reads CASTQNTEAFF. The CDR3 coding sequence is TGTGCCAGCACCCAAAACACTGAAGCTTTCTTT. Looking up the rest from reference TRBV11-2 and TRBJ1-1 gives the full variable domain: EAGVAQSPRYKIIEKRQSVAFWCNPISGHATLYWYQQILGQGPKLLIQFQNNGVVDDSQLPKDRFSAERLKGVDSTLKIQPAKLEDSAVYLCASTQNTEAFFGQGTRLTVV.

V gene TRBV9 combines with J gene TRBJ2-1; TRBD1 or TRBD2 may be the D gene (6 bases each). The V end lost 0 bases, the J end lost 3 bases, and 10 bases lay between the germline ends. CDR1 SGDLS and CDR2 YYNGEE come from the germline V gene. The CDR3 length is 15 residues. CDR3 protein: CASSVGGAGYNEQFF. The CDR3 coding sequence is TGTGCCAGCAGCGTAGGGGGGGCCGGCTACAATGAGCAGTTCTTC.

The CDR3 sequence is CASRSQTGPNEKLFF. The CDR3 nucleotides are TGTGCCAGCAGAAGCCAGACAGGGCCGAATGAAAAACTGTTTTTT. The J gene is TRBJ1-4, the V gene TRBV2, with 7 positions matching TRBD1. V shed 6 bases, J shed 5 bases, and the junction held 9 bases outside the gene matches. The germline V gene has CDR1 SNHLY and CDR2 FYNNEI. The CDR3 loop spans 15 amino acids.

The V and J genes are TRBV10-3 and TRBJ1-5; no firm D call. CDR1 and CDR2 (germline): ENHRY, SYGVKD. With 4 bases removed from V and 0 bases from J, the gap between germline ends came to 1 base. The CDR3 has 12 residues. The CDR3 bases are TGTGCCATCAGTGTTAGCAATCAGCCCCAGCATTTT. This sequence encodes CAISVSNQPQHF.

This sequence joins TRBV7-9 and TRBJ1-1; D ambiguous. CDR3 size: 15 residues. Trimming removed 1 base from V and 0 bases from J, with 9 bases in between. Germline values: CDR1 SEHNR, CDR2 FQNEAQ (reference sequence). The DNA of the CDR3 is TGTGCCAGCAGCTTAGGGATGCTCATGAACACTGAAGCTTTCTTT. Translating gives CASSLGMLMNTEAFF.

In its sample, this clone is large (0.1 to 1%). The rearrangement links TRBV19 to TRBJ1-5; 8 bases are shared with TRBD1. The junction had 4 bases not matched to a gene; V was cut back by 7 bases and J by 5 bases. This CDR3 spans 13 amino acids. Germline V CDR1 and CDR2: LNHDA, SQIVND (reference sequence). CDR3: CASNRRGHQPQHF. In DNA form, the CDR3 reads TGTGCCAGTAACCGCAGGGGGCATCAGCCCCAGCATTTT.

V gene TRBV21-1 combines with J gene TRBJ2-3; the table's D call of TRBD2 was not tested on the DNA. TRBV21-1 is classified as a pseudogene. The CDR3 is made up of 18 amino acids. CDR3 DNA: TGTGCCAGCAGCCGTGGGGGCGACCTAGCGGGGGGGTCATATACGCAGTATTTT. Its protein product is CASSRGGDLAGGSYTQYF.

This rearrangement joins TRBV28 to TRBJ2-7; 8 nucleotides agree with TRBD1. V was clipped by 10 bases and J by 3 bases; unmatched bases: 5. CDR3 length: 12 residues. In germline, CDR1 is MDHEN, CDR2 SYDVKM. The CDR3: CATLGQGYEQYF. The CDR3 region has the DNA TGTGCCACCCTAGGACAGGGCTACGAGCAGTACTTC.

The chain joins TRBV6-1 to TRBJ2-5, with 9 positions matching TRBD1. The CDR3 extends over 13 amino acids. Looked up from germline, CDR1 is MNHNS and CDR2 is SASEGT. Germline trimming cut 6 bases from V and 5 bases from J; bases unmatched to any gene: 4. For the CDR3, the DNA is TGTGCCAGCAGAACAGGGGGCGCGGAGACCCAGTACTTC. Encoded protein: CASRTGGAETQYF.

The chain joins TRBV5-8 to TRBJ1-1; TRBD1 matches at 7 bases. V trimming: 5 bases; J trimming: 4 bases; junction bases outside the gene matches: 8. Germline V gene sequence: CDR1 SGHTS, CDR2 YDEGEE. The CDR3 runs to 14 residues. CDR3 nucleotide sequence: TGTGCCAGCAGAACAGGGGATATGGGCACTGAAGCTTTCTTT. It translates to CASRTGDMGTEAFF.

The chain uses TRBV10-2 and TRBJ1-2, with TRBD1 identical over 9 bases. CDR1 and CDR2 from the germline V gene are WSHSY and SAAADI. The CDR3 loop spans 18 amino acids. V dropped 7 bases and J dropped 1; count of bases not matched to a gene: 16. CDR3 loop: CASNGGQGKLGINYGYTF. The CDR3 coding sequence is TGCGCCAGCAATGGGGGACAGGGAAAACTCGGGATTAACTATGGCTACACCTTC.

The genes are TRBV15 and TRBJ1-1; D not resolved. Between the trimmed V and J ends, which lost 5 bases and 9 bases, there was a span of 13 bases. Germline V gene lookup returns CDR1 LNHNV and CDR2 YYDKDF (reference sequence). This CDR3 has 12 residues. Here the CDR3 reads CATSRWGEQAFF. In nucleotides, the CDR3 is TGTGCCACCAGCCGGTGGGGTGAACAAGCTTTCTTT.

The J gene is TRBJ2-2, the V gene TRBV7-3; D gene uncertain. Germline assignment: CDR1 SGHTA and CDR2 FQGTGA. The V and J ends lost 1 base and 7 bases respectively, with 7 bases between them. This CDR3 is 13 amino acids long. CDR3 amino acids: CASSLMYGGELFF. CDR3 sequence (DNA): TGTGCCAGCAGCTTAATGTACGGCGGGGAGCTGTTTTTT.

The chain joins TRBV6-4 to TRBJ2-7, with 10 bases fitting TRBD1. V trimming: 4 bases; J trimming: 3 bases; junction bases outside the gene matches: 3. The CDR3 length is 14 residues. Germline V gene sequence: CDR1 MRHNA, CDR2 SNTAGT. CDR3 nucleotide sequence: TGTGCCAGCAGTGCCAGGGACAGGGGCTACGAGCAGTACTTC. Translation gives CASSARDRGYEQYF.

Points on this clone: The same CDR3 also results from other DNA sequences found in this sample. The V and J genes are TRBV7-9 and TRBJ2-1, with D possibly matching TRBD2 (6 bases). The V end was cut by 5 bases, the J end by 3 bases, with 11 bases between. Germline V gene data show CDR1 as SEHNR and CDR2 as FQNEAQ (reference sequence). This CDR3 spans 14 amino acids. The CDR3 DNA sequence: TGTGCCAGCAGCCCCCGGCGGGGCTACAATGAGCAGTTCTTC. Its translation is CASSPRRGYNEQFF.

This sequence joins TRBV28 and TRBJ1-5; D gene unclear. This CDR3 has 14 amino acids. V lost 2 bases and J lost 1, with 6 bases in between. Germline CDR1 MDHEN, CDR2 SYDVKM. CDR3 loop: CASSLQTSNQPQHF. CDR3 in DNA: TGTGCCAGCAGTTTACAAACGAGCAATCAGCCCCAGCATTTT.

This clone was recorded only once. The chain recombines TRBV28 with TRBJ1-4; D uncertain. The CDR3 contains 15 residues. The V end lost 10 bases, the J end lost 7 bases, and 22 bases lay between the germline ends. The germline gives CDR1 MDHEN, CDR2 SYDVKM. The CDR3 spells CATSPPRARAEKLFF. Written as DNA, the CDR3 is TGTGCCACCTCCCCACCCCGGGCTCGGGCTGAAAAACTGTTTTTT.

Notes on this clone: Within the sample, other DNA sequences also encode this same CDR3. The V and J genes are TRBV6-5 and TRBJ2-3; possible D gene TRBD2, 7 bases. The CDR3 consists of 15 residues. V lost 2 bases and J 1 base, leaving 10 bases between the germline ends. The germline V gene encodes CDR1 MNHEY and CDR2 SVGAGI. CDR3: CASSYGGAGTDTQYF. The CDR3 region has the DNA TGTGCCAGCAGTTACGGGGGGGCAGGCACAGATACGCAGTATTTT.

This clone was seen more than once but under ten times. The CDR3 region has the DNA TGCAGCGTACCCTCCCGCCGGACTAGCGGGAGTAATGAGCAGTTCTTC. It yields the protein CSVPSRRTSGSNEQFF. The V gene is TRBV29-1, the J gene TRBJ2-1; 13 bases line up with TRBD2. Trimming took 6 bases from V and 7 from J; bases not matched to a gene: 12. Germline CDR1 is SQVTM and CDR2 is ANQGSEA. The CDR3 totals 16 residues.

The chain has TRBV11-2 and TRBJ2-7, with 13 bases aligning to TRBD2. Germline CDR1 reads SGHAT; CDR2 reads FQNNGV. This CDR3 comprises 16 residues. The V segment lost 1 base and the J segment 2 bases; nucleotides outside the gene matches: 2. CDR3 residues: CASSLGGLAGAYEQYF. The CDR3 DNA sequence: TGTGCCAGCAGCTTAGGAGGACTAGCGGGAGCCTACGAGCAGTACTTC. The variable domain in full, completed from reference TRBV11-2 and TRBJ2-7, reads EAGVAQSPRYKIIEKRQSVAFWCNPISGHATLYWYQQILGQGPKLLIQFQNNGVVDDSQLPKDRFSAERLKGVDSTLKIQPAKLEDSAVYLCASSLGGLAGAYEQYFGPGTRLTVT.

This clone was seen a handful of times. The sample contains more than one DNA sequence encoding this CDR3. CDR3 region: CASSRGQGAGNTIYF. In DNA form, the CDR3 reads TGTGCCAGTAGTAGGGGACAGGGCGCCGGAAACACCATATATTTT. The chain recombines TRBV19 with TRBJ1-3; TRBD1 aligns across 9 bases. J was trimmed by 4 bases and V by 4 bases; bases with no gene match: 5. The CDR3 covers 15 residues. Germline CDR1 is LNHDA and CDR2 is SQIVND (reference sequence).

The gene calls are TRBV10-3 and TRBJ1-1; 8 bases agree with TRBD1. The CDR3 length is 14 residues. V dropped 5 bases and J dropped 4; count of bases not matched to a gene: 6. Per the germline V gene, CDR1 is ENHRY and CDR2 is SYGVKD. CDR3 region: CAISTDRDGTEAFF. As DNA, the CDR3 is TGTGCCATCAGTACGGACAGGGACGGCACTGAAGCTTTCTTT.